This TCR beta chain stems from a study of cytomegalovirus exposure and HLA in healthy donors. Study-level results: In a later analysis, parvovirus B19, influenza, CMV and Epstein-Barr virus appeared linked to several top co-occurrence clusters. Upon later analysis, HLA-associated TCR beta chains proved more clonally expanded than other, equally common chains.

A multiplex PCR was run with 60 Vbeta primers and 13 Jbeta primers. In the original analysis: There were some 87 million unique TCR beta chains by a later count, and 10 million to 12 million of them were shared. Here immunoSEQ multiplex PCR was the method, and the copy in TCRdb shows in-frame clones only, minus some. V and J calls and clone size are those listed in that table; D and trimming were worked out from the DNA. The sample data list 65,000 to 85,000 clones. V lost 5 bases, J lost 6 bases, and 20 bases lay in between. Germline loops: CDR1 MNHNS, CDR2 SASEGT. CDR3 length equals 15 residues. About this clone: What it recognizes is unknown.

This clonotype was sampled from a woman aged 55-70 years in good health and CMV-seronegative. Input material: PBMCs. The genes are TRBV6-1 and TRBJ2-7, with a weak D call TRBD2 (5 bases). The DNA of the CDR3 is TGTGCCAGCAGTTTAACCAGCGGCGAGGCGGGCGAGCAGTACTTC. Protein: CASSLTSGEAGEQYF.